This TCR beta chain is from a study of blood T cells in healthy people across ages. The CDR3 runs 15 residues. CDR1 is MNHEY and CDR2 is SVGEGT in the germline V gene. Germline trimming cut 4 bases from V and 5 bases from J; bases unmatched to any gene: 5. Overall study findings and caveats: PBMCs that were unsorted prevented a conclusive naive versus antigen-experienced comparison.

About this clonotype itself: Antigen specificity is unknown.

The second PCR ran roughly 7 to 12 cycles with a sample-barcoded 5' primer and J-beta primers. TCRdb re-called the 5' RACE reads through MiXCR, storing one row per CDR3 protein. The table records more than 1,000,000 distinct CDR3 sequences, around 27% of them present only once. These records were also assigned to another study, of T cells of mothers and their children.

Sequenced input: blood. This chain connects TRBV6-2 or TRBV6-3 to TRBJ2-1; 10 nucleotides line up with TRBD1. The TCR originated in a girl aged 2 to 9 in good health. Here the CDR3 DNA reads TGTGCCAGCAGTTGGGGACAGGGGAGAGACAATGAGCAGTTCTTC. The encoded protein is CASSWGQGRDNEQFF.